This TCR beta chain is from a study of cytomegalovirus exposure and HLA in healthy donors. Donors sampled were nominally healthy, though unrecorded immune exposures were likely. CDR1 is SGHAT, CDR2 FQNNGV, per germline. CDR3 length: 14 residues. Trimming removed 0 bases from V and 3 bases from J, with 6 bases in between. A note on this clone: The antigen is unknown.

Broader study findings: For most TCR beta V segments, an earlier analysis put the productive rate at about 90% or about 30% of the time.

PCR was performed using 60 Vbeta and 13 Jbeta primers. Original handling: Among the unique TCR beta chains that a later analysis counted, about 81 million in all, around 11 million were shared. Method: immunoSEQ multiplex PCR; TCRdb's copy keeps in-frame clones and lacks some. V and J calls and clone size are given by that table; D and trimming were obtained from the DNA. The repertoire holds more than 110,000 clones, with 75% as singletons. The sequenced sample was PBMCs. This receptor was taken from a man between 25 and 39 years old in good health and CMV-seronegative. This chain joins TRBV11-2 and TRBJ1-3; D not certain. The CDR3 sequence is CASSLDVFGNTIYF. CDR3 nucleotides: TGTGCCAGCAGCTTAGACGTTTTTGGAAACACCATATATTTT.